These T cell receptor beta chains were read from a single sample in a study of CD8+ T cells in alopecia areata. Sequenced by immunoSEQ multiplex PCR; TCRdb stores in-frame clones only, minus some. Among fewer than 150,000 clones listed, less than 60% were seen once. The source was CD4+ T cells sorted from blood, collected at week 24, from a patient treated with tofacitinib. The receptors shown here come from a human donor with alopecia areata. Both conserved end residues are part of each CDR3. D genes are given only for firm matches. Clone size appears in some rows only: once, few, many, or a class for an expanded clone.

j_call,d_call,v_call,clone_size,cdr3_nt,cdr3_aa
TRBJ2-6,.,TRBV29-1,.,TGCAGCGTTGAGTCGGGGGCTGGGGCCAACGTCCTGACTTTC,CSVESGAGANVLTF
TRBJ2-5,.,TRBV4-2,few,TGTGCCAGCAGCCACCCCCAAGAGACCCAGTACTTC,CASSHPQETQYF
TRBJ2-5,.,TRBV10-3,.,TGTGCCACGAGTCTGGCGGGCGAAGAGACCCAGTACTTC,CATSLAGEETQYF
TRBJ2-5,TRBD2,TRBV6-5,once,TGTGCCAGCAGTTCCACGACTAGCGGGGGAGAGACCCAGTACTTC,CASSSTTSGGETQYF
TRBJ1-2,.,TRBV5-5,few,TGTGCCAGCAGCTTGCAGGGGATTGGCTACACCTTC,CASSLQGIGYTF
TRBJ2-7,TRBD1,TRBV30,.,TGTGCCTGGAGTAAAGGGACAGGGCTCCACGAGCAGTACTTC,CAWSKGTGLHEQYF
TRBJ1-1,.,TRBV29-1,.,TGCAGCGCCCAGAGGGGAATGAACACTGAAGCTTTCTTT,CSAQRGMNTEAFF
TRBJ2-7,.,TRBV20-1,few,TGCAGTGCTAGTACAGACTACGAGCAGTACTTC,CSASTDYEQYF
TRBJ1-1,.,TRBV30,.,TGTGCCTGGACCCTTGGGGGGCGGGGTGAAGCTTTCTTT,CAWTLGGRGEAFF
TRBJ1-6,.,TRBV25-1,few,TGTGCCAGCAGTTACCTTGTTTCACCCCTCCACTTT,CASSYLVSPLHF
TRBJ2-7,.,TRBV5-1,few,TGCGCCAGCAGCTTGGGGACAGAATCCTACGAGCAGTACTTC,CASSLGTESYEQYF
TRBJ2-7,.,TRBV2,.,TGTGCCAGCAGTGGCGGTTCCTACGAGCAGTACTTC,CASSGGSYEQYF
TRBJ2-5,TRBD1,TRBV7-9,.,TGTGCCAGCAGCCAGACAGGGTTAGAGACCCAGTACTTC,CASSQTGLETQYF
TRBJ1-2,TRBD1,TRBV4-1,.,TGCGCCAGCAGCCAACCGACCACCCTAGGACAGGGTCGAGGCTACACCTTC,CASSQPTTLGQGRGYTF
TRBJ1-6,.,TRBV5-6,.,TGTGCCAGCAGCGTTTCAGGGTTTGATTCACCCCTCCACTTT,CASSVSGFDSPLHF
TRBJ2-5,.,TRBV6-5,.,TGTGCCAGCAGTCGAGACTTTAAAGAGACCCAGTACTTC,CASSRDFKETQYF
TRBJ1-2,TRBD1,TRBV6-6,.,TGTGCCAGCAGTTCCCCGGACAGGGACTATGGCTACACCTTC,CASSSPDRDYGYTF
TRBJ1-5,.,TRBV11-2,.,TGTGCCAGCAGCTTCAATAGCGGGGGGTCAGGTCAGCCCCAGCATTTT,CASSFNSGGSGQPQHF
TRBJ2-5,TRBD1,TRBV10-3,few,TGTGCCATCAGTGAGCCCGGACAGGGAATAGAGACCCAGTACTTC,CAISEPGQGIETQYF
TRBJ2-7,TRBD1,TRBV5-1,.,TGCGCCAGCAGCGGGATGACAGGGCGGCTCGAGCAGTACTTC,CASSGMTGRLEQYF
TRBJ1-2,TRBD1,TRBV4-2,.,TGTGCCAGCAGCCCGTCGGGGGACAGGCAAAACTATGGCTACACCTTC,CASSPSGDRQNYGYTF
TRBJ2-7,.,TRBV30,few,TGTGCCTGGAGTGTTGAGGGGTCTCGTGGCGAGCAGTACTTC,CAWSVEGSRGEQYF
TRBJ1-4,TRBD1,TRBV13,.,TGTGCCAGCAGCTCGATACAGGGGGCTTTGGAAAAACTGTTTTTT,CASSSIQGALEKLFF
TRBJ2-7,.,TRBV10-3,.,TGTGCCATCAGTGAGTCGGGCAGAACCTACGAGCAGTACTTC,CAISESGRTYEQYF
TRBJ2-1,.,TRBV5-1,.,TGCGCCAGCAGCTTGGACGGGACTCCGTACGGTAAGCAGTTCTTC,CASSLDGTPYGKQFF
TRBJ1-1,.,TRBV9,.,TGTGCCAGCAGCGTAGTGGTCAGGGCGGGGGCTGAAGCTTTCTTT,CASSVVVRAGAEAFF
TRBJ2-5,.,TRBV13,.,TGTGCCAGCAGCAACTTAGTTCGGCCTACGAGGGAGACCCAGTACTTC,CASSNLVRPTRETQYF
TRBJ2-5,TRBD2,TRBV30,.,TGTGCCTTTCGACTGGGGGGGGAGACCCAGTACTTC,CAFRLGGETQYF
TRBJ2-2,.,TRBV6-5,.,TGTGCCAGCAGTTACTCCTACAGGGTGGGCACCGGGGAGCTGTTTTTT,CASSYSYRVGTGELFF
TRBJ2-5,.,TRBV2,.,TGTGCCAGCGGCCAGAAAGAGACCCAGTACTTC,CASGQKETQYF
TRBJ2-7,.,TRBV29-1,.,TGCAGCGTTGTGATGGGACCCTACGAGCAGTACTTC,CSVVMGPYEQYF
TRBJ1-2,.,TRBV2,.,TGTGCCAGCAGTGAAGTGGGGAATACCTATGGCTACACCTTC,CASSEVGNTYGYTF
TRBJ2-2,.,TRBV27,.,TGTGCCAGCAAGACAAGGAACACCGGGGAGCTGTTTTTT,CASKTRNTGELFF
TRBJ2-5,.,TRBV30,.,TGTGCCTGGAGTGTACCGGCCGTGGGGACCCAGTACTTC,CAWSVPAVGTQYF
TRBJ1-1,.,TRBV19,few,TGTGCCAGTAGTCGCCTGAGGGAATTGAGTACTGAAGCTTTCTTT,CASSRLRELSTEAFF
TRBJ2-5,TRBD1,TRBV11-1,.,TGTGCCAGCCCTGACAGGGAACAAGAGACCCAGTACTTC,CASPDREQETQYF
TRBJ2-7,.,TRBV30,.,TGTGCCTGGGGACACAGCTCCTACGAGCAGTACTTC,CAWGHSSYEQYF
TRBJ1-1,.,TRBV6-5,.,TGTGCCAGCACTCAGGGAGGCACTGAAGCTTTCTTT,CASTQGGTEAFF